This TCR beta chain was recovered during a study of blood T cell repertoires in COVID-19. V was trimmed by 1 base and J by 5 bases, leaving 17 bases between them. The germline gives CDR1 SGHAT, CDR2 FQNNGV. CDR3 size: 16 residues. Profiled with immunoSEQ multiplex PCR; TCRdb holds only in-frame clones, not every one. Of 75,000 to 95,000 clones in the sample, roughly 82% were seen once. The sequence was obtained from a man in his 60s with acute or convalescent COVID-19. V is TRBV11-2 and J is TRBJ2-5; perhaps TRBD1 as D (5 bases). Sequenced: peripheral blood. This chain's CDR3 is CASSLGSTDLGETQYF. CDR3 in DNA: TGTGCCAGCAGCTTAGGCTCGACAGATCTGGGCGAGACCCAGTACTTC.